This T cell receptor beta chain was recorded in a study of T cell changes during pregnancy in multiple sclerosis. Method: immunoSEQ multiplex PCR; TCRdb's copy keeps in-frame clones and lacks some. The sample consists of roughly 79,000 clones, around nine tenths of them appearing once. The ends lost 3 bases at V and 1 base at J; junction bases unmatched: 10. The CDR3 runs 17 residues. In germline, CDR1 is SGDLS, CDR2 YYNGEE. The gene calls are TRBV9 and TRBJ2-4, with 7 bases that match TRBD1. Material: CD4+ T cells from peripheral blood mononuclear cells, obtained before pregnancy. The sequence was collected from a female donor with multiple sclerosis, enrolled in a pregnancy study. The CDR3 loop reads CASSAYHLQGAKNIQYF. Written as DNA, the CDR3 is TGTGCCAGCAGCGCATATCATCTACAGGGGGCCAAAAACATTCAGTACTTC.